This is a list of T cell receptor beta chains from one sample in a study of blood T cell repertoires in COVID-19. Assay: immunoSEQ multiplex PCR; the TCRdb copy retains only in-frame clones and omits some. This sample has 200,000 to 300,000 clones, with more than 80% found just once. The specimen was peripheral blood. The receptors were sampled from a woman aged 35 to 49 with acute or convalescent COVID-19. The CDR3 runs from the conserved cysteine through the conserved F or W. Fields, in order: D gene, J gene, clone size, V gene, CDR3 DNA, CDR3 protein. D genes are given only for firm matches. The size of a clone is reported for some rows only, either as once, few or many, or as a class for expanded clones.

>TRBD1|TRBJ1-5|once|TRBV5-1
TGCGCCAGCAGCTTGGAAGGGACAGGGGGTAGCAATCAGCCCCAGCATTTT
CASSLEGTGGSNQPQHF
>NA|TRBJ1-2|NA|TRBV5-6
TGTGCCAGCAGCTTGGTGGCAGCGGACTATGGCTACACCTTC
CASSLVAADYGYTF
>NA|TRBJ1-1|NA|TRBV6-5
TGTGCCAGCAGTTACTCGGGGACTGGAACCTATGAAGCTTTCTTT
CASSYSGTGTYEAFF
>NA|TRBJ1-1|once|TRBV6-6
TGTGCCAGCAGGAGCGGTGTTATGGCTGAAGCTTTCTTT
CASRSGVMAEAFF
>TRBD2|TRBJ2-3|NA|TRBV2
TGTGCCAGCAGTGGGCTAGCGGGGGAGCCCACAGATACGCAGTATTTT
CASSGLAGEPTDTQYF
>TRBD1|TRBJ2-2|NA|TRBV19
TGTGCCAGTGTTACAGGGGGCAGTGGGGCCGGGGAGCTGTTTTTT
CASVTGGSGAGELFF
>NA|TRBJ2-1|NA|TRBV6-4
TGTGCCAGCAGTGACTTGGGGACATCTAGCTACAATGAGCAGTTCTTC
CASSDLGTSSYNEQFF
>NA|TRBJ1-1|NA|TRBV10-2
TGCGCCAGCAGTGAGTGGACTTTGGCTGAAGCTTTCTTT
CASSEWTLAEAFF
>NA|TRBJ2-6|NA|TRBV2
TGTGCCAGCAGTGAATCAGCGGTAATACGCTCTGGGGCCAACGTCCTGACTTTC
CASSESAVIRSGANVLTF
>TRBD1|TRBJ2-2|NA|TRBV7-9
TGTGCCAGCAGCTTAACTGGGGACAGGGCCGGGGAGCTGTTTTTT
CASSLTGDRAGELFF